A selection of T cell receptor beta chains follows, all from one sample in a study of T cell responses to AZD1222 COVID-19 vaccine. The method was immunoSEQ multiplex PCR; TCRdb's version includes in-frame clones alone and lacks a portion of them. The table shows about 100,000 clones, with approximately 87% occurring only once. Here the sequenced sample was peripheral blood, taken on day 0 of AZD1222 vaccination. These receptors were collected from an adult in good health. Each CDR3 is given without its conserved first and last residue. Fields, in order: V gene, J gene, CDR3 protein.

TRBV7-2	TRBJ1-2	ASSLAAISNYGYT
TRBV19	TRBJ1-1	ASSKTEIMNTEAF
TRBV19	TRBJ1-2	ASTFDSQGAGGYT
TRBV2	TRBJ1-2	ASSPQNYGYT
TRBV27	TRBJ2-7	ASSFSQGPRTYEQY
TRBV18	TRBJ1-1	ASSPDRAVQGAF
TRBV4-1	TRBJ2-2	ASSRGQAGPGELF
TRBV9	TRBJ2-3	ASSFQTSGTDTQY
TRBV7-9	TRBJ1-1	AVSSQNTEAF
TRBV6-5	TRBJ1-1	ASSRTVMNTEAF
TRBV7-8	TRBJ2-7	ASSLGAGISYEQY
TRBV3-1/TRBV3-2	TRBJ1-1	ASSQRQGFSEAF
TRBV12-5	TRBJ1-5	ASGLVPGRSQRPQH
TRBV5-1	TRBJ1-1	ASSVKGHLEAF
TRBV5-1	TRBJ1-3	ASSAPGGGNTIY
TRBV5-4	TRBJ2-7	ASSQGGQGAREQY
TRBV12-3/TRBV12-4	TRBJ2-1	ASSFRLYNEQF
TRBV4-2	TRBJ2-1	ASSQIAGGANNEQF
TRBV10-2	TRBJ1-2	ASSGSTEGYT
TRBV28	TRBJ2-7	ASSLPGGVSYEQY
TRBV5-1	TRBJ1-4	ASTQTGTGNEKLF
TRBV27	TRBJ1-1	ASSLEPQGRLAF
TRBV10-3	TRBJ2-3	AIRGLGDTQY
TRBV6-6	TRBJ2-7	ASSALYEQY
TRBV6-5	TRBJ2-1	ASSYTSGGANEQF
TRBV11-2	TRBJ2-5	ASSSGLAGGRETQY
TRBV13	TRBJ2-7	ASSPWGAPTYEQY
TRBV7-8	TRBJ2-5	ASSLLGRREETQY
TRBV4-3	TRBJ1-1	ASSRNPGGRNTEAF
TRBV19	TRBJ1-1	ASPNPRGKAF
TRBV3-1/TRBV3-2	TRBJ2-5	ASSQEEETQY
TRBV7-9	TRBJ1-1	ASSAGGFEIEAF
TRBV6-6	TRBJ1-5	ASSPRDIHQPQH
TRBV5-1	TRBJ2-7	ASSLNSYEQY
TRBV21-1	TRBJ2-1	ASSFPGAPYNEQF
TRBV9	TRBJ2-7	ASSRGPSYEQY
TRBV19	TRBJ2-1	ASSSPQGIGYNEQF
TRBV7-9	TRBJ1-2	ASSLGAGIGGYT
TRBV6-2/TRBV6-3	TRBJ1-5	ASSTQGVDQPQH
TRBV18	TRBJ1-1	ASSPQSRRGMNTEAF
TRBV24-1	TRBJ1-5	ATSEPDEFDQPQH
TRBV12-5	TRBJ1-2	ASGRTGDMNGYT
TRBV4-1	TRBJ2-3	ASSQDATSGDPDTQY
TRBV5-4	TRBJ2-7	ASSLVLGPHEPLYEQY
TRBV5-6	TRBJ2-7	ASSLRGLRAYEQY
TRBV19	TRBJ1-2	ASSMVAAAAYGYT
TRBV6-5	TRBJ1-5	ASSYSYRMYQPQH
TRBV7-2	TRBJ2-1	ASSFVGTSGRGNEQF